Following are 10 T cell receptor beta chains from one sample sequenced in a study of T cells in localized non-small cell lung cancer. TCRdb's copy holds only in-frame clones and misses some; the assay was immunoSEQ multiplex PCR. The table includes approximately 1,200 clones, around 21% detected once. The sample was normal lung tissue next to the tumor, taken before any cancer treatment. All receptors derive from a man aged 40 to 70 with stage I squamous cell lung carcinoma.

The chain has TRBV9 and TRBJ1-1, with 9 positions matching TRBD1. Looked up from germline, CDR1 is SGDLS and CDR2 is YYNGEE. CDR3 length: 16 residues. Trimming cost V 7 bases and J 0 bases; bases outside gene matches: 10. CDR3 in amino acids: CASSGQGREVNTEAFF. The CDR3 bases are TGTGCCAGCTCCGGACAGGGGAGGGAGGTGAACACTGAAGCTTTCTTT.

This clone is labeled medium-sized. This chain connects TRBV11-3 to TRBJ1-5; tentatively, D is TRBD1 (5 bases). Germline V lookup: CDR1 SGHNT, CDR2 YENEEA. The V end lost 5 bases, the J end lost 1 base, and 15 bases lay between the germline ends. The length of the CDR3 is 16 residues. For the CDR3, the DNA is TGTGCCAGCAGCCAAGCGATAGGGGACAGCAATCAGCCCCAGCATTTT. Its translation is CASSQAIGDSNQPQHF.

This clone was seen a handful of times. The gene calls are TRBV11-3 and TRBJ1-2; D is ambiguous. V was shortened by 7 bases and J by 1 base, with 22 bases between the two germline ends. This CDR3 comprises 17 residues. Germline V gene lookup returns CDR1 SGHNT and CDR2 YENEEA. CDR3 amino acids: CASTTPRPTIVNYGYTF. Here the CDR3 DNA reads TGTGCCAGCACCACTCCCCGCCCCACGATTGTTAACTATGGCTACACCTTC.

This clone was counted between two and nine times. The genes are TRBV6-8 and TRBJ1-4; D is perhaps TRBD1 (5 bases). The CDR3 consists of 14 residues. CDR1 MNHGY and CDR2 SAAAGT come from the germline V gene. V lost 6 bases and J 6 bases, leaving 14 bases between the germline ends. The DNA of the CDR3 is TGTGCCAGCAGATCAGGCGGAGGGGATGAAAAACTGTTTTTT. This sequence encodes CASRSGGGDEKLFF.

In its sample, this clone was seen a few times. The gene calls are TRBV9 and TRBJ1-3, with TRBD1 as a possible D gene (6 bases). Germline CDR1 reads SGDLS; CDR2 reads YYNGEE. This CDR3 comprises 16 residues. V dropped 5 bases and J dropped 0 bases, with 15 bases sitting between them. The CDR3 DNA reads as TGTGCCAGCAGTGAAACCCCCAGGGGCTCTGGAAACACCATATATTTT. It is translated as CASSETPRGSGNTIYF.

CDR3 protein: CATSRAYPGNYGYTF. The CDR3 DNA reads as TGTGCCACCAGCCGGGCCTACCCTGGGAACTATGGCTACACCTTC. This rearrangement joins TRBV15 to TRBJ1-2; D uncertain. The CDR3 sequence is 15 residues long. The germline gives CDR1 LNHNV, CDR2 YYDKDF (reference sequence). Trimming took off 5 bases at V and 2 bases at J, with 15 bases between the two ends. Full variable domain (rest looked up from reference TRBV15 and TRBJ1-2): DAMVIQNPRYQVTQFGKPVTLSCSQTLNHNVMYWYQQKSSQAPKLLFHYYDKDFNNEADTPDNFQSRRPNTSFCFLDIRSPGLGDTAMYLCATSRAYPGNYGYTFGSGTRLTVV.

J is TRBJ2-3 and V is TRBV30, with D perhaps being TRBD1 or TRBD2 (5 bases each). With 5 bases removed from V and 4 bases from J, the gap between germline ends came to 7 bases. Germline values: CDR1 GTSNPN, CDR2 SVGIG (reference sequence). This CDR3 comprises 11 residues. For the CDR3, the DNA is TGTGCCTGGGGGACCTCAGATACGCAGTATTTT. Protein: CAWGTSDTQYF.

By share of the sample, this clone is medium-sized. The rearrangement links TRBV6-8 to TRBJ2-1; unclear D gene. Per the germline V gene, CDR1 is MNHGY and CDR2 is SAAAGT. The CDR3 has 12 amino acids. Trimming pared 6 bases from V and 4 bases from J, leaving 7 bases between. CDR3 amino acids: CASRAPYNEQFF. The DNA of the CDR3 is TGTGCCAGCAGGGCCCCGTACAATGAGCAGTTCTTC.

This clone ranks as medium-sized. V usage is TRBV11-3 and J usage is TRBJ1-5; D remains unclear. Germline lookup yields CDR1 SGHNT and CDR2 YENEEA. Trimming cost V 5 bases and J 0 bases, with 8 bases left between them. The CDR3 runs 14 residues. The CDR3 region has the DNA TGTGCCAGCAGCCCTGACAATAGCAATCAGCCCCAGCATTTT. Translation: CASSPDNSNQPQHF.

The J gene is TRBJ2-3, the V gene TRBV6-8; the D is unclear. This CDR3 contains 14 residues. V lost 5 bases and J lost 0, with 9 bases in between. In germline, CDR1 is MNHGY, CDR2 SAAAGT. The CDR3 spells CASSGITSTDTQYF. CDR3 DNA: TGTGCCAGCAGTGGAATCACTAGCACAGATACGCAGTATTTT.